This passage covers 14 T cell receptor beta chains from one sample sequenced in a study of blood T cell repertoires in COVID-19. Some clones are missing from TCRdb's copy, which holds only in-frame ones; the method was immunoSEQ multiplex PCR. The data hold tens of thousands of clones, with 86% observed a single time. Source material: peripheral blood. The origin of the receptors is a man aged 80 or over with acute or convalescent COVID-19.

V gene TRBV24-1 combines with J gene TRBJ2-2, with D possibly being TRBD2 (6 bases). Germline V CDR1 and CDR2: KGHDR, SFDVKD. The CDR3 is made up of 14 amino acids. The V end lost 4 bases, the J end lost 4 bases, and 9 bases lay between the germline ends. CDR3 loop: CATSDRGSTGELFF. CDR3 sequence (DNA): TGTGCCACCAGTGACCGGGGGTCCACCGGGGAGCTGTTTTTT.

The chain combines TRBV9 with TRBJ2-7; D is ambiguous. The V end lost 4 bases, the J end lost 4 bases, and 9 bases lay between the germline ends. The CDR3 covers 12 residues. Germline values: CDR1 SGDLS, CDR2 YYNGEE. DNA of the CDR3: TGTGCCAGCAGCTATTCCCGTTACGAGCAGTACTTC. Its protein product is CASSYSRYEQYF.

V is TRBV7-2 and J is TRBJ2-4; a weak D match, TRBD2 (6 bases). The CDR3 length is 14 residues. Trimming stripped 6 bases from V and 0 bases from J, with 9 bases between. Per the germline V gene, CDR1 is SGHTA and CDR2 is FQGNSA. The CDR3 bases are TGTGCCAGCAGTAGGGACTTAGCCAAAAACATTCAGTACTTC. Protein: CASSRDLAKNIQYF.

This sequence joins TRBV20-1 and TRBJ1-2, with D tentatively TRBD1 (5 bases). Trimming removed 2 bases from V and 4 bases from J, with 5 bases in between. The CDR3 is 11 amino acids. Germline values: CDR1 DFQATT, CDR2 SNEGSKA (reference sequence). In nucleotides, the CDR3 is TGCAGTGCTAGACAGGGCTATGGCTACACCTTC. It encodes CSARQGYGYTF.

This clone appeared once. The V gene is TRBV29-1, the J gene TRBJ1-1; 9 bases map to TRBD1. The CDR3 has 14 residues. Per germline, CDR1 SQVTM and CDR2 ANQGSEA. J was trimmed by 5 bases and V by 7 bases; bases with no gene match: 11. DNA for the CDR3: TGCAGCGCTCGACAGGGGACAGGGCGAACTGAAGCTTTCTTT. Translation gives CSARQGTGRTEAFF.

The V gene is TRBV7-2, the J gene TRBJ2-5; TRBD2 matches 7 bases. The CDR3 totals 15 residues. The V and J ends lost 3 bases and 2 bases, in that order; junction bases with no gene match: 6. The germline CDR1 and CDR2 sequences are SGHTA and FQGNSA. CDR3 sequence: CASSFGGGAQETQYF. In DNA, the CDR3 is TGTGCCAGCAGCTTTGGCGGGGGAGCACAAGAGACCCAGTACTTC.

The chain combines TRBV6-5 with TRBJ1-5; a weak D match, TRBD1 (5 bases). The V and J ends lost 5 bases and 2 bases respectively, with 10 bases between them. Germline assignment: CDR1 MNHEY and CDR2 SVGAGI. The CDR3 consists of 14 residues. Here the CDR3 DNA reads TGTGCCAGCAGTCCAAGGGGTGGCAATCAGCCCCAGCATTTT. The encoded protein is CASSPRGGNQPQHF.

The chain uses TRBV30 and TRBJ1-2, with 8 bases identical to TRBD1. The CDR3 covers 12 residues. Germline V lookup: CDR1 GTSNPN, CDR2 SVGIG (reference sequence). J lost 4 bases, V lost 3 bases, and 1 base had no gene match. The CDR3 sequence: CAWSGQGYGYTF. As DNA, the CDR3 is TGTGCCTGGAGCGGACAGGGCTATGGCTACACCTTC.

The CDR3 coding sequence is TGTGCCAGCAGGGAGGGTACTAGCTGGGAGACCCAGTACTTC. Its protein is CASREGTSWETQYF. The J gene is TRBJ2-5, the V gene TRBV2; D might be TRBD2 (6 bases). The CDR3 runs 14 residues. V was cut by 6 bases and J by 5 bases, with 16 bases left in between. Germline CDR1 and CDR2: SNHLY and FYNNEI.

This chain uses TRBV5-8 with TRBJ2-2; D might be TRBD2 (5 bases). From germline, CDR1 is SGHTS and CDR2 YDEGEE. The CDR3 contains 14 residues. Trimming took off 2 bases at V and 3 bases at J, with 8 bases between the two ends. The CDR3 loop is CASSFGLDTGELFF. CDR3 DNA sequence: TGTGCCAGCAGCTTCGGACTGGACACCGGGGAGCTGTTTTTT.

The V gene is TRBV5-4, the J gene TRBJ2-3; 9 bases line up with TRBD2. The CDR3 has 17 residues. The junction had 12 bases not matched to a gene; V was cut back by 3 bases and J by 4 bases. CDR1 and CDR2 from the germline V gene are SGHNT and YYREEE (reference sequence). CDR3 protein: CASSSRLGRGGPDTQYF. DNA for the CDR3: TGTGCCAGCAGCTCCCGGCTTGGGCGGGGGGGCCCAGATACGCAGTATTTT.

To note about this clone: Relative to the germline gene, one junction end is altered; a read error may explain this. The chain uses TRBV7-2 and TRBJ2-3; D tentatively reads TRBD1 or TRBD2 (7 bases each). CDR3 length: 16 amino acids. CDR1 is SGHTA, CDR2 FQGNSA, per germline. Here the CDR3 DNA reads TGTGCCCGCAGGGGGGGGAGGGAGGTTGGCACAGATACGCAGTATTTT. Protein: CARRGGREVGTDTQYF.

The chain links TRBV2 to TRBJ1-1, with D perhaps matching TRBD1 (5 bases). V shed 2 bases and J shed 6 bases, with 13 bases lying between them. The germline gives CDR1 SNHLY, CDR2 FYNNEI. The CDR3 sequence is 14 residues long. The CDR3 spells CASSESVGGPEAFF. The CDR3 DNA follows: TGTGCCAGCAGTGAATCCGTCGGGGGTCCTGAAGCTTTCTTT.

The chain is built from TRBV13 and TRBJ2-7; 8 bases match TRBD2. CDR3 length: 12 amino acids. V dropped 5 bases and J dropped 7; count of bases not matched to a gene: 4. The germline CDR1 and CDR2 sequences are PRHDT and FYEKMQ (reference sequence). The DNA of the CDR3 is TGTGCCAGCAGCCCCCGGGGGGGAGAGCAGTACTTC. Translating it yields CASSPRGGEQYF.